The next 28 T cell receptor beta chains were all read from a single sample in a study of shared clonotypes between healthy human individuals. The repertoire was sequenced with immunoSEQ multiplex PCR; TCRdb's copy has only in-frame clones and lacks some. The sample gives about 2 million clones, over 85% of which show up once; 0.1% to 0.15% is in the top ten. Sequencing was performed on naive CD4+ T cells sorted from blood. Subset reported: CD45RA+ positively selected. These receptors were taken from a man younger than 35 in good health.

The chain links TRBV10-3 to TRBJ2-3; tentative D call: TRBD2 (5 bases). Germline CDR1 is ENHRY and CDR2 is SYGVKD. The CDR3 length is 13 residues. Trimming took 4 bases from V and 6 from J, leaving 11 bases between them. The CDR3 loop is CAISGGLGDTQYF. The CDR3 bases are TGTGCCATCAGTGGAGGGTTGGGCGATACGCAGTATTTT.

The V call is TRBV29-1, the J call TRBJ2-7; 7 bases agree with TRBD2. The ends lost 4 bases at V and 4 bases at J; junction bases unmatched: 10. The CDR3 extends over 14 amino acids. Germline loops: CDR1 SQVTM, CDR2 ANQGSEA. The CDR3 here is CSVVFPISGYEQYF. In DNA, the CDR3 is TGCAGCGTTGTTTTTCCTATTAGCGGGTACGAGCAGTACTTC.

J is TRBJ1-1 and V is TRBV4-3; D uncertain. CDR3 length equals 14 residues. Germline CDR1 LGHNA, CDR2 YSLEER. Trimming removed 0 bases from V and 4 bases from J, with 9 bases in between. In DNA, the CDR3 is TGCGCCAGCAGCCAAGAAAGGCTGGGCACTGAAGCTTTCTTT. It specifies CASSQERLGTEAFF.

The chain joins TRBV10-3 to TRBJ2-5; 7 positions match TRBD1. This CDR3 region has 14 residues. Germline assignment: CDR1 ENHRY and CDR2 SYGVKD. V shed 5 bases, J shed 3 bases, and the junction held 6 bases outside the gene matches. CDR3: CAISPTGTEETQYF. The CDR3 nucleotides read TGTGCCATCAGTCCGACAGGGACGGAAGAGACCCAGTACTTC.

This chain uses TRBV5-6 with TRBJ2-7; D is unresolved. This CDR3 comprises 15 residues. Germline CDR1 is SGHDT and CDR2 is YYEEEE. V lost 6 bases, J lost 0 bases, and 16 bases lay in between. The CDR3 DNA reads TGTGCCAGCACCAGAGGAGAGGTGCTCTCCTACGAGCAGTACTTC. Its protein is CASTRGEVLSYEQYF.

CDR3 residues: CASSGIQDQPQHF. CDR3 nucleotides: TGCGCCAGCAGCGGCATACAGGATCAGCCCCAGCATTTT. The chain links TRBV5-1 to TRBJ1-5; perhaps TRBD1 as D (5 bases). This CDR3 comprises 13 residues. Germline values: CDR1 SGHRS, CDR2 YFSETQ. V gave up 4 bases and J gave up 5 bases, with 10 bases separating them. The variable domain in full, with the rest retrieved from reference TRBV5-1 and TRBJ1-5, is KAGVTQTPRYLIKTRGQQVTLSCSPISGHRSVSWYQQTPGQGLQFLFEYFSETQRNKGNFPGRFSGRQFSNSRSEMNVSTLELGDSALYLCASSGIQDQPQHFGDGTRLSIL.

The J gene is TRBJ1-6, the V gene TRBV2; no clear D gene. Germline lookup yields CDR1 SNHLY and CDR2 FYNNEI. CDR3 size: 15 residues. Between the trimmed V and J ends, which lost 7 bases and 10 bases, there was a span of 20 bases. The DNA of the CDR3 is TGTGCCAGCAATGAGGGTGGGTTAAGTAAGTCACCCCTCCACTTT. It translates to CASNEGGLSKSPLHF.

A note on this clone: Other nucleotide sequences in the sample specify the same CDR3. V is TRBV7-8 and J is TRBJ2-5, with TRBD2 matching 8 bases. This CDR3 is built from 13 residues. The V and J ends lost 5 bases and 4 bases, in that order; junction bases with no gene match: 3. Germline CDR1 reads SGHVS; CDR2 reads FQNEAQ. Here the CDR3 reads CASSLGLAETQYF. CDR3 coding DNA: TGTGCCAGCAGCCTTGGACTAGCAGAGACCCAGTACTTC.

This clone was counted once. V usage is TRBV5-1 and J usage is TRBJ1-5; D uncertain. V gave up 0 bases and J gave up 8 bases, with 9 bases separating them. The CDR3 covers 13 residues. Per the germline V gene, CDR1 is SGHRS and CDR2 is YFSETQ. CDR3 protein: CASSLAGREPQHF. The CDR3 bases are TGCGCCAGCAGCTTGGCCGGAAGGGAGCCCCAGCATTTT.

This clone appeared a few times. At the DNA level, this CDR3 is encoded by other sequences in the same sample as well. The chain carries TRBV28 and TRBJ1-4; maybe TRBD1 (5 bases). This CDR3 is 13 amino acids long. V shed 9 bases and J shed 8 bases, with 16 bases lying between them. The germline V gene has CDR1 MDHEN and CDR2 SYDVKM. The CDR3 sequence: CASSGGLGEKLFF. The CDR3 nucleotides read TGTGCCAGTTCGGGGGGTCTAGGAGAAAAACTGTTTTTT.

The J gene is TRBJ2-7, the V gene TRBV5-6; 11 bases match TRBD2. V shed 0 bases, J shed 0 bases, and the junction held 2 bases outside the gene matches. The CDR3 covers 16 residues. Germline CDR1 reads SGHDT; CDR2 reads YYEEEE. CDR3: CASSLVGTSGSYEQYF. Written as DNA, the CDR3 is TGTGCCAGCAGCTTGGTCGGGACTAGCGGCTCCTACGAGCAGTACTTC.

The chain combines TRBV19 with TRBJ1-6, with no clear D. V was trimmed by 5 bases and J by 0 bases, leaving 8 bases between them. This CDR3 has 15 amino acids. Germline V gene lookup returns CDR1 LNHDA and CDR2 SQIVND (reference sequence). The CDR3 reads CASSPPSSYNSPLHF. The CDR3 bases are TGTGCCAGTAGTCCGCCGAGCTCCTATAATTCACCCCTCCACTTT.

V usage is TRBV30 and J usage is TRBJ2-2; 9 positions match TRBD1. The germline V gene encodes CDR1 GTSNPN and CDR2 SVGIG (reference sequence). The CDR3 contains 15 residues. The V and J ends lost 4 bases and 8 bases, in that order; junction bases with no gene match: 11. The CDR3 coding sequence is TGTGCCTGGACTCTCCGGGACAGGGTTACTGGGGAGCTGTTTTTT. It encodes CAWTLRDRVTGELFF. Full variable domain (missing parts from reference TRBV30 and TRBJ2-2): SQTIHQWPATLVQPVGSPLSLECTVEGTSNPNLYWYRQAAGRGLQLLFYSVGIGQISSEVPQNLSASRPQDRQFILSSKKLLLSDSGFYLCAWTLRDRVTGELFFGEGSRLTVL.

The rearrangement links TRBV6-1 to TRBJ2-5; D not resolved. Germline lookup yields CDR1 MNHNS and CDR2 SASEGT. The CDR3 consists of 16 residues. The V gene lost 3 bases and the J gene lost 1 base, with 15 bases spanning the gap. As DNA, the CDR3 is TGTGCCAGCAGTGATTGGGTCTCGGGCCGCCAAGAGACCCAGTACTTC. This codes for CASSDWVSGRQETQYF.

The rearrangement uses TRBV6-1 and TRBJ1-1; unclear D gene. Germline-derived CDR1 and CDR2 are MNHNS and SASEGT. The CDR3 length is 13 residues. Trimming took off 1 base at V and 3 bases at J, with 6 bases between the two ends. CDR3 DNA sequence: TGTGCCAGCAGTGAAGAGCTTTACACTGAAGCTTTCTTT. This translates into CASSEELYTEAFF.

CDR3 region: CATTRGNQPQHF. CDR3 sequence (DNA): TGTGCCACCACCCGGGGAAATCAGCCCCAGCATTTT. This chain links TRBV28 with TRBJ1-5; D gene unclear. In germline, CDR1 is MDHEN, CDR2 SYDVKM. Trimming took off 10 bases at V and 4 bases at J, with 11 bases between the two ends. The CDR3 sequence is 12 residues long. The full variable domain, rest sourced from reference TRBV28 and TRBJ1-5, is DVKVTQSSRYLVKRTGEKVFLECVQDMDHENMFWYRQDPGLGLRLIYFSYDVKMKEKGDIPEGYSVSREKKERFSLILESASTNQTSMYLCATTRGNQPQHFGDGTRLSIL.

The rearrangement uses TRBV30 and TRBJ1-4; a possible D gene is TRBD1 (5 bases). The germline V and J ends were trimmed by 5 bases and 1 base, with 20 bases remaining between them. Germline values: CDR1 GTSNPN, CDR2 SVGIG (reference sequence). The length of the CDR3 is 17 residues. The CDR3 DNA sequence: TGTGCCTGGGCCCCGGGCCCCACAAGGGGAACTAATGAAAAACTGTTTTTT. It specifies CAWAPGPTRGTNEKLFF.

J is TRBJ2-5 and V is TRBV28; unclear D gene. V was trimmed by 5 bases and J by 1 base, leaving 11 bases between them. Per germline, CDR1 MDHEN and CDR2 SYDVKM. The CDR3 is 14 amino acids. The CDR3 DNA is TGTGCCAGCAGTCTCCCTCCCGGCCAAGAGACCCAGTACTTC. Protein: CASSLPPGQETQYF.

V gene TRBV6-5 combines with J gene TRBJ2-7, with D perhaps matching TRBD2 (6 bases). The CDR3 is made up of 13 amino acids. Per the germline V gene, CDR1 is MNHEY and CDR2 is SVGAGI. The V gene lost 5 bases and the J gene lost 3 bases, with 11 bases spanning the gap. CDR3 residues: CASSKPGSYEQYF. CDR3 bases: TGTGCCAGCAGTAAACCCGGGAGCTACGAGCAGTACTTC.

The chain couples TRBV4-3 to TRBJ1-1; the D is unclear. Germline V gene lookup returns CDR1 LGHNA and CDR2 YSLEER. The CDR3 consists of 13 residues. Trimming removed 4 bases from V and 5 bases from J, with 11 bases in between. Here the CDR3 reads CASSREQETEAFF. The CDR3 coding sequence is TGCGCCAGCAGCCGGGAACAAGAGACTGAAGCTTTCTTT.

The CDR3 sequence: CASSSKTGSSYNEQFF. DNA of the CDR3: TGTGCCAGCAGCTCCAAGACAGGGAGCTCTTACAATGAGCAGTTCTTC. The chain joins TRBV5-6 to TRBJ2-1; 7 nucleotides match TRBD1. The length of the CDR3 is 16 residues. The V and J ends lost 3 bases and 4 bases, in that order; junction bases with no gene match: 10. Germline-derived CDR1 and CDR2 are SGHDT and YYEEEE.

The chain recombines TRBV9 with TRBJ2-4; 8 positions agree with TRBD1. The CDR3 totals 16 residues. Germline trimming cut 2 bases from V and 0 bases from J; bases unmatched to any gene: 4. The germline gives CDR1 SGDLS, CDR2 YYNGEE. CDR3 nucleotides: TGTGCCAGCAGCGTGACAGGGGCTCTAGCCAAAAACATTCAGTACTTC. It yields the protein CASSVTGALAKNIQYF.

The sample holds one count of this clone. The CDR3 DNA sequence: TGCAGCGTGTCTCGGACACAGGACGAGCAGTACTTC. It yields the protein CSVSRTQDEQYF. The V call is TRBV29-1, the J call TRBJ2-7; D might be TRBD1 (5 bases). The CDR3 loop spans 12 amino acids. Germline V lookup: CDR1 SQVTM, CDR2 ANQGSEA. Trimming left V 6 bases short and J 5 bases short, with 14 bases between.

This rearrangement joins TRBV6-6 to TRBJ2-7, with TRBD1 as a possible D gene (5 bases). This CDR3 is 13 amino acids long. Germline loops: CDR1 MNHNY, CDR2 SVGAGI (reference sequence). V was shortened by 4 bases and J by 0 bases, with 7 bases between the two germline ends. The CDR3 is CASSLRGSYEQYF. The CDR3 nucleotides read TGTGCCAGCAGTTTAAGGGGCTCCTACGAGCAGTACTTC.

V and J are TRBV5-4 and TRBJ2-3; the match to TRBD1 covers 8 bases. This CDR3 region has 15 residues. Trimming at V came to 3 bases and at J to 2 bases, leaving 5 bases not matched to a gene. Germline V CDR1 and CDR2: SGHNT, YYREEE (reference sequence). The CDR3 coding sequence is TGTGCCAGCAGCTCATCGACAGGGGCCACAGATACGCAGTATTTT. Amino acid sequence: CASSSSTGATDTQYF. Full variable domain (outside the CDR3, taken from reference TRBV5-4 and TRBJ2-3): ETGVTQSPTHLIKTRGQQVTLRCSSQSGHNTVSWYQQALGQGPQFIFQYYREEENGRGNFPPRFSGLQFPNYSSELNVNALELDDSALYLCASSSSTGATDTQYFGPGTRLTVL.

The rearrangement uses TRBV6-5 and TRBJ2-1; a possible D gene is TRBD2 (6 bases). The germline V gene has CDR1 MNHEY and CDR2 SVGAGI. The ends were cut back, 7 bases at V and 3 bases at J, with 13 bases in the middle. This CDR3 region has 14 residues. The CDR3 nucleotides are TGTGCCAGCACCGAAAGCGGGCACTACAATGAGCAGTTCTTC. Protein product: CASTESGHYNEQFF.

The chain couples TRBV2 to TRBJ1-1; no firm D call. Germline V lookup: CDR1 SNHLY, CDR2 FYNNEI. Trimming removed 4 bases from V and 0 bases from J, with 9 bases in between. This CDR3 region has 14 residues. The CDR3 sequence: CASSALTLNTEAFF. The CDR3 DNA sequence: TGTGCCAGCAGTGCCCTGACTCTGAACACTGAAGCTTTCTTT.

J is TRBJ1-5 and V is TRBV5-1; 7 positions agree with TRBD1. The germline gives CDR1 SGHRS, CDR2 YFSETQ. With V trimmed by 4 bases and J by 6 bases, 10 bases remained unmatched. This CDR3 comprises 15 residues. The CDR3 bases are TGCGCCAGCAGCGCGGACTCAGGGGGTAGTCAGCCCCAGCATTTT. Its protein is CASSADSGGSQPQHF.